Listed below are T cell receptor beta chains from one sample, sequenced in a study of post-analysis software for immune sequencing data. Using its own MiXCR run on the PCR reads, TCRdb lists one record per CDR3 protein. Here the sample spans roughly 600,000 distinct CDR3 sequences, 44% being singletons. Specimen: blood. The receptors originated from a girl aged 10 to 17 with multiple sclerosis. CDR3s include the opening cysteine and the closing phenylalanine or tryptophan. Each record gives: V gene, J gene, CDR3 protein.

>TRBV4-1|TRBJ2-1
CASSPIAGGSYNEQFF
>TRBV5-1|TRBJ1-2
CASSTSGRLGDYGYTF
>TRBV5-1|TRBJ2-7
CASSLDRPSYEQYF
>TRBV29-1|TRBJ2-1
CSVEDLRTSWNEQFF
>TRBV7-2|TRBJ1-2
CASSSQPNYGYTF
>TRBV10-2|TRBJ2-3
CASRSRRTDTQYF
>TRBV24-1|TRBJ2-3
CATSERPLGLTDTQYF
>TRBV5-1|TRBJ2-1
CASSRDYSYNGQFF
>TRBV5-6|TRBJ1-1
CASNRAGRMNTEAFF
>TRBV27|TRBJ2-3
CASSFGTSGNTDTQYF
>TRBV24-1|TRBJ2-3
CATSDGGLPTQYF
>TRBV7-9|TRBJ2-1
CASRPLGSYNEQFF
>TRBV12-3/TRBV12-4|TRBJ1-4
CASSLRGEGEKLFF
>TRBV7-9|TRBJ1-1
CASSFPEGSGTEAFF
>TRBV7-8|TRBJ2-1
CASSLEGTGGYNEQFF
>TRBV20-1|TRBJ2-7
CSARQGSGPRRPNYYEQYF
>TRBV5-1|TRBJ2-7
CASSFYTGGGLSYEQYF
>TRBV7-2|TRBJ2-3
CASTYRGRTDTQYF
>TRBV29-1|TRBJ1-1
CSVSRRLNTEAFF
>TRBV5-1|TRBJ1-5
CASSLEGDRPQHF
>TRBV29-1|TRBJ2-7
CSVERGGSSYEQYF
>TRBV27|.
CASSHRDNYEQYF
>TRBV7-9|TRBJ2-7
CASSLAGDGSYEQYF
>TRBV4-2|TRBJ1-5
CASSQVDANQPQHF
>TRBV7-9|TRBJ2-1
CASSPTGRQFF
>TRBV10-3|TRBJ1-2
CAISREDRKTVYGYTF
>TRBV28|TRBJ2-1
CASSLEREPHNEQFF
>TRBV20-1|TRBJ2-1
CSARDGVAGVYNEQFF
>TRBV27|TRBJ2-1
CASSDTGNREFEQFF